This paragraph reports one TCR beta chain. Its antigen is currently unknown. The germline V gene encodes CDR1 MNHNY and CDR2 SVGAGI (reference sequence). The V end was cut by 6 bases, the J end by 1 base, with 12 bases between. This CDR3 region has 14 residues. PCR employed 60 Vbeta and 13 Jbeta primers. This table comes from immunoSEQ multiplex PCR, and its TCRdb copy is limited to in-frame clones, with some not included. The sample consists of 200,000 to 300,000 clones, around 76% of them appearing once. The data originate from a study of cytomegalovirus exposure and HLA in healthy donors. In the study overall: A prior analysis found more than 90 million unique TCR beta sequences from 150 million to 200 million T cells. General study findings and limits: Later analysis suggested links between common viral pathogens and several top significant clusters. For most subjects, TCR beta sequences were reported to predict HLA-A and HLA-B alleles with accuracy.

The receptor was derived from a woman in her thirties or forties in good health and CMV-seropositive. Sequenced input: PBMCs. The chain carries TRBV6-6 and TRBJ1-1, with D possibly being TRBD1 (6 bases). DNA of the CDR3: TGTGCCAGCAGGCAACAGGGAAAGAACACTGAAGCTTTCTTT. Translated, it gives CASRQQGKNTEAFF.